The 14 T cell receptor beta chains reported below all come from one sample, sequenced in a study of T cell responses to AZD1222 COVID-19 vaccine. Method: immunoSEQ multiplex PCR; TCRdb's copy keeps in-frame clones and lacks some. Found here are tens of thousands of clones, roughly 90% of them singletons; the top ten hold roughly 20%. This specimen was peripheral blood, taken on day 0 of AZD1222 vaccination. These receptors were collected from an adult in good health.

This chain links TRBV20-1 with TRBJ1-1; unclear D gene. V shed 0 bases and J shed 1 base, with 0 bases lying between them. The CDR3 spans 11 residues. Germline CDR1 DFQATT, CDR2 SNEGSKA (reference sequence). The DNA for the CDR3 is TGCAGTGCTAGAGAGAACACTGAAGCTTTCTTT. As protein: CSARENTEAFF.

The chain carries TRBV5-1 and TRBJ1-2, with 7 bases aligning to TRBD1. CDR3 size: 13 residues. The V and J ends lost 3 bases and 8 bases, in that order; junction bases with no gene match: 7. Germline V CDR1 and CDR2: SGHRS, YFSETQ. CDR3 sequence (DNA): TGCGCCAGCAGCTCGGACAGGACCATCGGCTACACCTTC. This codes for CASSSDRTIGYTF. Combining the CDR3 with reference TRBV5-1 and TRBJ1-2 gives the whole variable domain KAGVTQTPRYLIKTRGQQVTLSCSPISGHRSVSWYQQTPGQGLQFLFEYFSETQRNKGNFPGRFSGRQFSNSRSEMNVSTLELGDSALYLCASSSDRTIGYTFGSGTRLTVV.

As DNA, the CDR3 is TGTGCCAGCTCACCCCCGGGACTAGCGGGACAAGCTAGCACAGATACGCAGTATTTT. It encodes CASSPPGLAGQASTDTQYF. The V call is TRBV18, the J call TRBJ2-3; 13 bases map to TRBD2. Germline CDR1 KGHSH, CDR2 LQKENI. The CDR3 is 19 amino acids. J was trimmed by 0 bases and V by 3 bases; bases with no gene match: 9.

The chain couples TRBV7-8 to TRBJ2-7; D may be TRBD1 (6 bases). Trimming stripped 1 base from V and 2 bases from J, with 6 bases between. This CDR3 is built from 13 residues. Germline CDR1 reads SGHVS; CDR2 reads FQNEAQ. CDR3 DNA sequence: TGTGCCAGCAGCTTAGACAGGGCCTACGAGCAGTACTTC. Its protein product is CASSLDRAYEQYF.

The chain recombines TRBV18 with TRBJ1-5; no reliable D call. The CDR3 consists of 14 residues. V dropped 2 bases and J dropped 3 bases, with 8 bases sitting between them. In germline, CDR1 is KGHSH, CDR2 LQKENI. DNA of the CDR3: TGTGCCAGCTCACCAGACGGCCTCAATCAGCCCCAGCATTTT. Amino acid sequence: CASSPDGLNQPQHF.

The CDR3 nucleotides read TGTGCCAGCAGCCCCATTAAGGCCACTAATGAAAAACTGTTTTTT. It specifies CASSPIKATNEKLFF. The chain is built from TRBV2 and TRBJ1-4; no clear D. The V and J ends lost 6 bases and 2 bases respectively, with 13 bases between them. CDR1 is SNHLY and CDR2 is FYNNEI in the germline V gene. The CDR3 length is 15 residues.

The rearrangement links TRBV14 to TRBJ1-6, with TRBD1 as a possible D gene (6 bases). V was cut by 2 bases and J by 7 bases, with 15 bases left in between. Germline V gene sequence: CDR1 SGHDN, CDR2 FVKESK. CDR3 size: 16 residues. The CDR3 DNA sequence: TGTGCCAGCAGCCAACAAACAGGGTTACGGAATTCACCCCTCCACTTT. It encodes CASSQQTGLRNSPLHF.

This rearrangement joins TRBV4-1 to TRBJ2-3; the match to TRBD2 covers 8 bases. This CDR3 is built from 13 residues. V lost 1 base to trimming and J lost 13 bases; unmatched junction nucleotides: 7. CDR1 and CDR2 from the germline V gene are MGHRA and YSYEKL. The CDR3 here is CASSQVSPGGKYF. In DNA form, the CDR3 reads TGCGCCAGCAGCCAAGTCAGCCCGGGGGGGAAGTATTTT.

The sample holds a few counts of this clone. The chain uses TRBV5-1 and TRBJ1-6, with no clear D. Trimming removed 4 bases from V and 7 bases from J, with 9 bases in between. In germline, CDR1 is SGHRS, CDR2 YFSETQ. CDR3 length: 13 residues. The CDR3 protein is CASSDQWNSPLHF. CDR3 DNA sequence: TGCGCCAGCAGCGATCAGTGGAATTCACCCCTCCACTTT.

V usage is TRBV18 and J usage is TRBJ2-3; 12 bases are shared with TRBD2. Germline lookup yields CDR1 KGHSH and CDR2 LQKENI. The CDR3 runs 15 residues. V gave up 6 bases and J gave up 6 bases; unmatched junction bases: 7. CDR3 coding DNA: TGTGCCAGCTCCCCTAGCGGGGGGGCCCTGGATACGCAGTATTTT. Protein product: CASSPSGGALDTQYF.

The gene calls are TRBV9 and TRBJ1-3, with D possibly TRBD1 on 5 matching bases. The ends were cut back, 0 bases at V and 0 bases at J, with 7 bases in the middle. Germline assignment: CDR1 SGDLS and CDR2 YYNGEE. The CDR3 is 15 residues long. CDR3 amino acids: CASSVVGTSGNTIYF. The CDR3 DNA reads TGTGCCAGCAGCGTAGTGGGGACCTCTGGAAACACCATATATTTT.

J is TRBJ1-5 and V is TRBV6-6; D not resolved. Deletions cut 5 bases from V and 0 bases from J, with 2 bases between. The CDR3 contains 12 residues. From germline, CDR1 is MNHNY and CDR2 SVGAGI (reference sequence). CDR3 sequence: CASSPSNQPQHF. The CDR3 bases are TGTGCCAGCAGTCCTAGCAATCAGCCCCAGCATTTT.

The CDR3 nucleotides are TGCGCCAGCAGCACAAGCAGGGGACGGATGAACACTGAAGCTTTCTTT. Its protein is CASSTSRGRMNTEAFF. This chain uses TRBV5-1 with TRBJ1-1, with TRBD1 as a possible D gene (6 bases). Trimming stripped 4 bases from V and 0 bases from J, with 16 bases between. The germline CDR1 and CDR2 sequences are SGHRS and YFSETQ. The CDR3 runs 16 residues.

The gene calls are TRBV7-9 and TRBJ1-4; 7 nucleotides align to TRBD1. The trim removed 5 bases at V and 11 bases at J, leaving 11 bases unmatched. Germline V gene lookup returns CDR1 SEHNR and CDR2 FQNEAQ (reference sequence). This CDR3 has 14 amino acids. The CDR3 bases are TGTGCCAGCAGCCCACAGGGGTTTATAGGGAAACTGTTTTTT. It specifies CASSPQGFIGKLFF.